These 27 T cell receptor beta chains originate from one sample sequenced in a study of monozygotic twins with inflammatory bowel disease. TCRdb re-called the 5' RACE reads and shows each CDR3 protein once, DNA omitted. Recorded here are 420,000 or so distinct CDR3 sequences; the top ten clones represent 2% to 2.5%. The sequencing input was blood. These receptors all stem from a human donor with ulcerative colitis or Crohn's disease, or a healthy co-twin of an affected twin (not recorded which).

The genes are TRBV18 and TRBJ2-7. The CDR3 is made up of 14 amino acids. CDR1 is KGHSH, CDR2 LQKENI, per germline. The CDR3 here is CASSPPGGQHEQYF.

The chain has TRBV28 and TRBJ1-6; TCRdb outputs TRBD1, but without DNA this stays unchecked. Germline-derived CDR1 and CDR2 are MDHEN and SYDVKM. The CDR3 contains 14 residues. The CDR3 loop reads CASITTGGNSPLHF. Full variable domain (rest looked up from reference TRBV28 and TRBJ1-6): DVKVTQSSRYLVKRTGEKVFLECVQDMDHENMFWYRQDPGLGLRLIYFSYDVKMKEKGDIPEGYSVSREKKERFSLILESASTNQTSMYLCASITTGGNSPLHFGNGTRLTVT.

The V call is TRBV5-1, the J call TRBJ1-2; TCRdb outputs TRBD1, but without DNA this stays unchecked. The CDR3 covers 15 residues. Germline V lookup: CDR1 SGHRS, CDR2 YFSETQ. The CDR3 protein is CASSLKGTGDDGYTF.

The CDR3 sequence: CASSLGAGGRTDTQYF. This chain connects TRBV7-3 to TRBJ2-3; as DNA is missing, the TRBD2 call by TCRdb cannot be tested. The CDR3 spans 16 residues. Germline CDR1 and CDR2: SGHTA and FQGTGA.

The chain has TRBV2 and TRBJ2-2. Germline CDR1 SNHLY, CDR2 FYNNEI. CDR3 length equals 14 residues. The CDR3 spells CASSAVRATGELFF.

This chain joins TRBV7-3 and TRBJ2-2; TCRdb lists TRBD1, though no DNA is available to test this call. There are 14 residues in the CDR3. Germline CDR1 SGHTA, CDR2 FQGTGA. The CDR3 here is CASSLNTGAGELFF.

The chain carries TRBV12-3 or TRBV12-4 and TRBJ2-1; lacking DNA, the TRBD2 call made by TCRdb goes unchecked. This CDR3 comprises 16 residues. CDR3 amino acids: CASSVPGTSSYNEQFF.

The V call is TRBV11-2, the J call TRBJ2-5; the TRBD2 assignment by TCRdb is unverifiable without DNA. Germline V gene lookup returns CDR1 SGHAT and CDR2 FQNNGV. The CDR3 extends over 20 amino acids. The CDR3 sequence is CASSLPRTSGRAWGMETQYF. Combining the CDR3 with reference TRBV11-2 and TRBJ2-5 gives the whole variable domain EAGVAQSPRYKIIEKRQSVAFWCNPISGHATLYWYQQILGQGPKLLIQFQNNGVVDDSQLPKDRFSAERLKGVDSTLKIQPAKLEDSAVYLCASSLPRTSGRAWGMETQYFGPGTRLLVL.

The chain uses TRBV11-2 and TRBJ1-5. Germline CDR1 is SGHAT and CDR2 is FQNNGV. CDR3 size: 14 residues. The CDR3 loop reads CASSFLGTNQPQHF.

J is TRBJ2-2 and V is TRBV12-3 or TRBV12-4. The CDR3 runs to 15 residues. The CDR3 region is CASSFLAGITGELFF.

CDR3: CASSFPRLGRGRRDSPLHF. This chain joins TRBV11-2 and TRBJ1-6. This CDR3 region has 19 residues. Germline CDR1 is SGHAT and CDR2 is FQNNGV.

The chain links TRBV20-1 to TRBJ2-7; absent DNA, TCRdb's TRBD2 call cannot be checked. Germline loops: CDR1 DFQATT, CDR2 SNEGSKA (reference sequence). CDR3 length equals 15 residues. CDR3 in amino acids: CSARVPGLPSYEQYF.

This rearrangement joins TRBV10-3 to TRBJ1-3. The CDR3 has 16 amino acids. The V gene's germline CDR1 is ENHRY and CDR2 SYGVKD. The CDR3 sequence: CAISTLGVLSGNTIYF.

The chain is built from TRBV3-1 and TRBJ2-2; TCRdb indicates TRBD1, and absent DNA this call remains unverified. The CDR3 sequence is 16 residues long. Germline assignment: CDR1 LGHDT and CDR2 YNNKEL (reference sequence). The CDR3 here is CASSRGTPADTGELFF.

The rearrangement joins TRBV5-1 to TRBJ2-5; TCRdb reports TRBD2, a call that lacks DNA to check it against. The germline V gene has CDR1 SGHRS and CDR2 YFSETQ. The CDR3 is made up of 12 amino acids. The CDR3 region is CASRLPQETQYF.

The chain links TRBV5-8 to TRBJ2-7; TCRdb names TRBD2, which stays unverified in the absence of DNA. CDR1 SGHTS and CDR2 YDEGEE come from the germline V gene. The CDR3 consists of 16 residues. This chain's CDR3 is CASSQGTSGRGGEQYF.

CDR3 region: CASSQVSRNVHYGYTF. The rearrangement links TRBV23-1 to TRBJ1-2. TRBV23-1 is labeled an ORF, and its function is uncertain. This CDR3 contains 16 residues.

The CDR3 sequence is CSARETGGVYEQYF. The chain joins TRBV20-1 to TRBJ2-7; TCRdb's D gene call, TRBD1, goes unchecked for lack of DNA. The CDR3 spans 14 residues. Germline CDR1 and CDR2: DFQATT and SNEGSKA (reference sequence).

The genes are TRBV6-2 or TRBV6-3 and TRBJ2-6; as DNA is missing, the TRBD1 call by TCRdb cannot be tested. Germline V gene sequence: CDR1 MNHEY, CDR2 SVGEGT. The length of the CDR3 is 15 residues. CDR3: CASTYRVSGANVLTF.

The genes are TRBV14 and TRBJ2-3; TCRdb reports TRBD1, a call that lacks DNA to check it against. The CDR3 covers 15 residues. Germline V gene sequence: CDR1 SGHDN, CDR2 FVKESK. CDR3 in amino acids: CASSRGTGDWNTQYF.

This chain uses TRBV27 with TRBJ2-7; TCRdb designates TRBD1, a call that cannot be tested without DNA. Germline V CDR1 and CDR2: MNHEY, SMNVEV (reference sequence). The CDR3 contains 12 residues. CDR3 residues: CASSQTGQEQYF.

The V call is TRBV19, the J call TRBJ1-2. The CDR3 is made up of 15 amino acids. Germline V CDR1 and CDR2: LNHDA, SQIVND (reference sequence). This CDR3 is CASSIESRGNYGYTF.

V and J are TRBV7-3 and TRBJ2-1. Germline assignment: CDR1 SGHTA and CDR2 FQGTGA. This CDR3 region has 13 residues. CDR3 in amino acids: CASSLRSAREQFF.

The chain carries TRBV4-1 and TRBJ1-2; absent DNA, TCRdb's TRBD1 call cannot be checked. Per germline, CDR1 MGHRA and CDR2 YSYEKL. The CDR3 contains 14 residues. The CDR3 spells CASSPLTGFGGYTF.

The chain joins TRBV20-1 to TRBJ2-7; TCRdb proposes TRBD2, but this gene call is untestable without DNA. The CDR3 covers 12 residues. The V gene's germline CDR1 is DFQATT and CDR2 SNEGSKA (reference sequence). The CDR3 protein is CSASDYQVEQYF.

The chain carries TRBV2 and TRBJ2-3. This CDR3 is 14 amino acids long. Germline assignment: CDR1 SNHLY and CDR2 FYNNEI. CDR3 in amino acids: CASSALSAGDTQYF.

The J gene is TRBJ1-2, the V gene TRBV19; TCRdb selects TRBD1, and the lack of DNA leaves this call unchecked. The CDR3 runs to 15 residues. Germline CDR1 and CDR2: LNHDA and SQIVND (reference sequence). CDR3 residues: CASSDRDTVNYGYTF.